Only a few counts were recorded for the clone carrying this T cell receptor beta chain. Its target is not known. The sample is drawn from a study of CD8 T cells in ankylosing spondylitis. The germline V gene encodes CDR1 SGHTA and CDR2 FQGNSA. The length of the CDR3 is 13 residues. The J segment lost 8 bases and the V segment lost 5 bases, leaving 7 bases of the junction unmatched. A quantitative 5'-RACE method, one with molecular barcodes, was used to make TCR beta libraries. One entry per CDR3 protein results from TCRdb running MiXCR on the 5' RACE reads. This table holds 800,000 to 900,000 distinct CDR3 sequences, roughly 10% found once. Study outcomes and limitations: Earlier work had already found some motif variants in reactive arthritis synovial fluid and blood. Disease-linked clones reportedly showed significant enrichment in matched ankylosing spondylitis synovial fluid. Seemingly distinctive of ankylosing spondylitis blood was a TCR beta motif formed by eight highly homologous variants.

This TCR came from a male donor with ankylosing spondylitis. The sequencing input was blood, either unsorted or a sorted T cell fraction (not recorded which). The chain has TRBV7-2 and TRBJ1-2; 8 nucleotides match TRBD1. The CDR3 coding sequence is TGTGCCAGCAGCGGGACAGGCCAGAAGGGCTACACCTTC. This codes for CASSGTGQKGYTF.